The 28 T cell receptor beta chains below come from one sample, sequenced in a study of cytomegalovirus exposure and HLA in healthy donors. The study ran its PCR with 60 Vbeta and 13 Jbeta primers. Profiled with immunoSEQ multiplex PCR; TCRdb holds only in-frame clones, not every one. This sample has tens of thousands of clones, with more than 70% found just once. The specimen sequenced was PBMCs. The receptors here all came from a man in his sixties in good health and CMV-seronegative.

The genes are TRBV11-2 and TRBJ2-7, with a weak D call TRBD2 (7 bases). CDR3 length: 15 amino acids. V dropped 2 bases and J dropped 2 bases, with 13 bases sitting between them. Germline V gene lookup returns CDR1 SGHAT and CDR2 FQNNGV. The CDR3 nucleotides are TGTGCCAGCAGCTTATGGCGGGGGCCGACCTACGAGCAGTACTTC. Encoded protein: CASSLWRGPTYEQYF.

On this clone itself: The germline gene is not matched at one end of the junction; a read error may be the cause. The V and J genes are TRBV7-7 and TRBJ2-5, with D perhaps TRBD2 (5 bases). Germline-derived CDR1 and CDR2 are SSHAT and FNYEAQ (reference sequence). The CDR3 contains 12 residues. The CDR3 DNA reads TGTGCTAGCAGCGCTGAGGGAGAGACCCAGTACTTC. Protein sequence: CASSAEGETQYF.

The chain's CDR3 is CANQRGGNTGELFF. In DNA form, the CDR3 reads TGTGCCAACCAGCGGGGGGGCAACACCGGGGAGCTGTTTTTT. The chain combines TRBV2 with TRBJ2-2; 10 bases map to TRBD2. The junction had 4 bases not matched to a gene; V was cut back by 10 bases and J by 2 bases. Germline loops: CDR1 SNHLY, CDR2 FYNNEI. The CDR3 is 14 residues long.

This sequence joins TRBV6-5 and TRBJ1-2, with 8 bases fitting TRBD1. The germline V gene encodes CDR1 MNHEY and CDR2 SVGAGI. V was clipped by 8 bases and J by 3 bases; unmatched bases: 5. CDR3 size: 13 residues. CDR3 sequence (DNA): TGTGCCAGCCTCAGGGGGCGCGACTATGGCTACACCTTC. Translated: CASLRGRDYGYTF.

The gene calls are TRBV6-1 and TRBJ1-6; possibly TRBD1 for D (6 bases). The V and J ends lost 5 bases and 11 bases respectively, with 16 bases between them. CDR1 is MNHNS, CDR2 SASEGT, per germline. CDR3 length: 14 residues. Written as DNA, the CDR3 is TGTGCCAGCAGTATTGAACAGGGCTATCCACCCCTCCACTTT. Translating it yields CASSIEQGYPPLHF.

The gene calls are TRBV21-1 and TRBJ1-2; TRBD1 was called by the table and not checked on the DNA. TRBV21-1 is designated a pseudogene. The CDR3 consists of 16 residues. CDR3 nucleotides: TGTGCCAGCAGCAAACAAAGAGACAGAGCTAACTATGGCTACACCTTC. Protein: CASSKQRDRANYGYTF.

This chain links TRBV20-1 with TRBJ2-3; no clear D gene. The germline gives CDR1 DFQATT, CDR2 SNEGSKA (reference sequence). There are 11 residues in the CDR3. Between the trimmed V and J ends, which lost 4 bases and 4 bases, there was a span of 6 bases. CDR3 coding DNA: TGCAGTGCTATTGAGCCAGATACGCAGTATTTT. Translating it yields CSAIEPDTQYF.

The CDR3 sequence: CASSGGGGPNEKLFF. The CDR3 bases are TGTGCCAGCTCGGGGGGCGGGGGGCCTAATGAAAAACTGTTTTTT. The rearrangement joins TRBV2 to TRBJ1-4, with D possibly matching TRBD1 (6 bases). Per germline, CDR1 SNHLY and CDR2 FYNNEI. The ends were cut back, 8 bases at V and 3 bases at J, with 16 bases in the middle. CDR3 size: 15 residues.

This chain joins TRBV19 and TRBJ2-5, with 8 bases matching TRBD2. From germline, CDR1 is LNHDA and CDR2 SQIVND (reference sequence). CDR3 length equals 16 residues. V was pared by 5 bases and J by 5 bases, with 13 bases of the junction left unmatched. The CDR3 DNA reads as TGTGCCAGTAGTCTGCAGGGGAGCGGGGGTAGTGAGACCCAGTACTTC. Encoded protein: CASSLQGSGGSETQYF.

The rearrangement links TRBV5-5 to TRBJ2-3; D uncertain. This CDR3 region has 14 residues. Deletions cut 4 bases from V and 5 bases from J, with 14 bases between. Germline loops: CDR1 SGHKS, CDR2 YYEKEE (reference sequence). The CDR3 DNA follows: TGTGCCAGCAGCGTCGACTCAGCGAAAGATACGCAGTATTTT. It is translated as CASSVDSAKDTQYF.

This clone turned up a few times. The chain links TRBV9 to TRBJ2-3, with TRBD2 matching 14 bases. CDR1 and CDR2 from the germline V gene are SGDLS and YYNGEE. The CDR3 has 19 amino acids. V lost 7 bases to trimming and J lost 1 base; unmatched junction nucleotides: 14. In DNA, the CDR3 is TGTGCCAGCCTCTACCGCGCGACTAGCGGGGGGGCATGCACAGATACGCAGTATTTT. Protein product: CASLYRATSGGACTDTQYF.

This clone was counted between two and nine times. This rearrangement joins TRBV6-1 to TRBJ2-2; D not resolved. The CDR3 is 12 amino acids. Trimming cost V 5 bases and J 6 bases, with 7 bases left between them. Germline CDR1 reads MNHNS; CDR2 reads SASEGT. CDR3 DNA sequence: TGTGCCAGCAGTTATTTTCCCGGGGAGCTGTTTTTT. Translated: CASSYFPGELFF.

The sample holds many counts of this clone. The V gene is TRBV6-1, the J gene TRBJ1-3; TRBD1 aligns across 8 bases. CDR1 and CDR2 (germline): MNHNS, SASEGT. The CDR3 is 16 residues long. Trimming at V came to 3 bases and at J to 2 bases, leaving 6 bases not matched to a gene. CDR3 loop: CASSEARGRTGNTIYF. CDR3 DNA sequence: TGTGCCAGCAGTGAGGCCAGGGGGCGCACTGGAAACACCATATATTTT.

This clone appeared a few times. V usage is TRBV10-3 and J usage is TRBJ2-7, with a tentative D call TRBD2 (5 bases). The V end lost 5 bases, the J end lost 5 bases, and 10 bases lay between the germline ends. The CDR3 loop spans 12 amino acids. Looked up from germline, CDR1 is ENHRY and CDR2 is SYGVKD. The CDR3 DNA reads TGTGCCATCAGTACCGGGGTGAACGAGCAGTACTTC. It codes for CAISTGVNEQYF.

CDR3 sequence (DNA): TGTGCCAGCAGCTTAATGAGAACAGGGGGTAACAATGAGCAGTTCTTC. Translated, it gives CASSLMRTGGNNEQFF. The chain carries TRBV7-3 and TRBJ2-1; 8 nucleotides match TRBD1. This CDR3 comprises 16 residues. Germline assignment: CDR1 SGHTA and CDR2 FQGTGA. V shed 1 base and J 5 bases; nucleotides not matched to a gene: 7.

The chain couples TRBV2 to TRBJ2-4; D is possibly TRBD2 (5 bases). V was shortened by 6 bases and J by 9 bases, with 6 bases between the two germline ends. The CDR3 covers 10 residues. The germline V gene has CDR1 SNHLY and CDR2 FYNNEI. CDR3 DNA: TGTGCCAGCAGAGGAGGCATTCAGTACTTC. This encodes CASRGGIQYF.

The chain couples TRBV27 to TRBJ2-7, with TRBD1 identical over 10 bases. Losses at the gene ends were 2 bases for V and 2 bases for J; bases not matched to a gene: 3. This CDR3 has 15 residues. Germline V lookup: CDR1 MNHEY, CDR2 SMNVEV (reference sequence). CDR3 nucleotide sequence: TGTGCCAGCAGTTTAGCCGGGACAGGGGCCTACGAGCAGTACTTC. This translates into CASSLAGTGAYEQYF.

The genes are TRBV7-8 and TRBJ2-7; 7 bases are a match to TRBD2. CDR3 size: 17 residues. Germline CDR1 SGHVS, CDR2 FQNEAQ. V dropped 5 bases and J dropped 2; count of bases not matched to a gene: 15. CDR3 bases: TGTGCCAGCAGCCTAAGTCAAAGAGCGGGGTCGACCTACGAGCAGTACTTC. Translated, it gives CASSLSQRAGSTYEQYF.

The rearrangement joins TRBV6-1 to TRBJ2-2, with a tentative D call TRBD2 (7 bases). Germline loops: CDR1 MNHNS, CDR2 SASEGT. This CDR3 is 15 amino acids long. Trimming removed 6 bases at V and 6 bases at J, with 17 bases between. The CDR3 region has the DNA TGTGCCAGCAGGAAGGGGGGGGGCCTACCCGGGGAGCTGTTTTTT. This codes for CASRKGGGLPGELFF.

The chain is built from TRBV30 and TRBJ1-2; D might be TRBD1 (5 bases). The length of the CDR3 is 13 residues. V gave up 5 bases and J gave up 4 bases, with 14 bases separating them. Per the germline V gene, CDR1 is GTSNPN and CDR2 is SVGIG (reference sequence). The CDR3 protein is CAWWGGVPYGYTF. The CDR3 DNA follows: TGTGCCTGGTGGGGCGGGGTCCCCTATGGCTACACCTTC. Complete variable domain (other parts from reference TRBV30 and TRBJ1-2): SQTIHQWPATLVQPVGSPLSLECTVEGTSNPNLYWYRQAAGRGLQLLFYSVGIGQISSEVPQNLSASRPQDRQFILSSKKLLLSDSGFYLCAWWGGVPYGYTFGSGTRLTVV.

The V call is TRBV5-1, the J call TRBJ1-6; 9 nucleotides match TRBD1. The CDR3 sequence is 15 residues long. V trimming: 3 bases; J trimming: 10 bases; junction bases outside the gene matches: 8. Germline V gene sequence: CDR1 SGHRS, CDR2 YFSETQ. The CDR3 is CASSSTTGGESPLHF. CDR3 nucleotide sequence: TGCGCCAGCAGCTCCACCACAGGGGGCGAGTCACCCCTCCACTTT.

About this clone itself: The junction does not match germline at one end; this may be a read error. The rearrangement links TRBV7-9 to TRBJ1-1; D uncertain. Germline V gene sequence: CDR1 SEHNR, CDR2 FQNEAQ (reference sequence). The CDR3 length is 11 residues. CDR3 sequence (DNA): TGTGCCGGCAGTTCCAGGACTGGGGCTTTCTTT. It encodes CAGSSRTGAFF.

This clone was detected a few times. The V call is TRBV9, the J call TRBJ1-1, with 11 bases identical to TRBD1. The CDR3 is 17 residues long. The V segment lost 1 base and the J segment 5 bases; nucleotides outside the gene matches: 10. Per the germline V gene, CDR1 is SGDLS and CDR2 is YYNGEE. The CDR3 region is CASSVPDDGTGGTEAFF. The CDR3 DNA reads TGTGCCAGCAGCGTACCAGACGACGGGACAGGGGGAACTGAAGCTTTCTTT.

V usage is TRBV19 and J usage is TRBJ2-7; 12 positions match TRBD1. In germline, CDR1 is LNHDA, CDR2 SQIVND (reference sequence). The CDR3 is 18 residues long. V lost 3 bases, J lost 4 bases, and 13 bases stayed unmatched. The CDR3 sequence is CASSMQHPGQGARYEQYF. As DNA, the CDR3 is TGTGCCAGTAGTATGCAGCACCCGGGACAGGGGGCGAGGTACGAGCAGTACTTC.

As regards this clone: Relative to the germline gene, one junction end is altered; a read error may explain this. The genes are TRBV19 and TRBJ1-6, with TRBD1 matching over 9 bases. The CDR3 is made up of 14 amino acids. The germline gives CDR1 LNHDA, CDR2 SQIVND (reference sequence). The CDR3 nucleotides read TGTGCCGGTAGAGAACAGGGGGCACGTTCACCCCTCCACTTT. Encoded protein: CAGREQGARSPLHF.

The chain combines TRBV2 with TRBJ2-5, with a weak D call TRBD1 (6 bases). CDR3 length: 13 amino acids. The V gene lost 7 bases and the J gene lost 6 bases, with 15 bases spanning the gap. From germline, CDR1 is SNHLY and CDR2 FYNNEI. The CDR3 DNA is TGTGCCAGCACCGGGGACAACGCCCAGACCCAGTACTTC. This sequence encodes CASTGDNAQTQYF. The full variable domain, rest sourced from reference TRBV2 and TRBJ2-5, is EPEVTQTPSHQVTQMGQEVILRCVPISNHLYFYWYRQILGQKVEFLVSFYNNEISEKSEIFDDQFSVERPDGSNFTLKIRSTKLEDSAMYFCASTGDNAQTQYFGPGTRLLVL.

The chain is built from TRBV4-2 and TRBJ2-1; TRBD2 is a possible D gene (6 bases). Trimming removed 3 bases at V and 10 bases at J, with 16 bases between. Germline CDR1 LGHNA, CDR2 YNFKEQ. CDR3 size: 14 residues. CDR3 in amino acids: CASSQGGGVGEQFF. Written as DNA, the CDR3 is TGTGCCAGCAGCCAGGGGGGTGGGGTCGGGGAGCAGTTCTTC.

The chain combines TRBV7-9 with TRBJ2-1, with 8 bases aligning to TRBD1. V dropped 3 bases and J dropped 5; count of bases not matched to a gene: 6. There are 15 residues in the CDR3. Germline lookup yields CDR1 SEHNR and CDR2 FQNEAQ (reference sequence). The CDR3 DNA is TGTGCCAGCAGCTTGGTCGGACAGGGCCACAATGAGCAGTTCTTC. This sequence encodes CASSLVGQGHNEQFF. The whole variable domain, remainder taken from reference TRBV7-9 and TRBJ2-1, is DTGVSQNPRHKITKRGQNVTFRCDPISEHNRLYWYRQTLGQGPEFLTYFQNEAQLEKSRLLSDRFSAERPKGSFSTLEIQRTEQGDSAMYLCASSLVGQGHNEQFFGPGTRLTVL.